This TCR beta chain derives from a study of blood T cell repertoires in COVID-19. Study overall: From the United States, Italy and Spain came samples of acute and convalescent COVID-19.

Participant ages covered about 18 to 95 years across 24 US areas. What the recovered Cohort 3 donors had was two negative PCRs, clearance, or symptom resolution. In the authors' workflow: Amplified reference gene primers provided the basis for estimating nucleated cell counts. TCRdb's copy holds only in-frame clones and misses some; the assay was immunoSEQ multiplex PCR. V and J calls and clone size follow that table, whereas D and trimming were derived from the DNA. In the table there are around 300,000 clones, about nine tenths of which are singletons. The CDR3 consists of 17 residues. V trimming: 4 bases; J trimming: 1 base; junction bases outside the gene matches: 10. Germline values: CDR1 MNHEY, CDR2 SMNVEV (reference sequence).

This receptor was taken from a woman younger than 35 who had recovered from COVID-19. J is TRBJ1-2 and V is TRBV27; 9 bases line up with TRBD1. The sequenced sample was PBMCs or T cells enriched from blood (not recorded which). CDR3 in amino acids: CASSSALGTGYNYGYTF. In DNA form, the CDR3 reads TGTGCCAGCAGTTCAGCCCTCGGGACAGGGTATAACTATGGCTACACCTTC.